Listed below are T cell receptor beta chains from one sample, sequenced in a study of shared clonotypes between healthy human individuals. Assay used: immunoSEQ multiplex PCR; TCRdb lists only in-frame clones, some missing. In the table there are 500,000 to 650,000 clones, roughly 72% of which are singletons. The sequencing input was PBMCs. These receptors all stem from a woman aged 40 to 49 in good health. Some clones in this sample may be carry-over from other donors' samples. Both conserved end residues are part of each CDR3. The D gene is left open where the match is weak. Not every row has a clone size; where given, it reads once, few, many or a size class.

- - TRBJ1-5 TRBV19 CASSILGSDQPQHF TGTGCCAGTAGTATCTTAGGGAGTGATCAGCCCCAGCATTTT
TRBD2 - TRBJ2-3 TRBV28 CASSLIGRGTDTQYF TGTGCCAGCAGCCTTATAGGGAGGGGCACAGATACGCAGTATTTT
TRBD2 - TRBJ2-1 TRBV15 CATSRSLLAGSYNEQFF TGTGCCACCAGCAGGTCCCTACTAGCGGGCTCCTACAATGAGCAGTTCTTC
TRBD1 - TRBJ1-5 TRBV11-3 CASSPEGAQPQHF TGTGCCAGCAGCCCAGAGGGGGCTCAGCCCCAGCATTTT
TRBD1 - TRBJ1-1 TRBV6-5 CASSRTGRSAFF TGTGCCAGCAGTAGGACAGGGAGGTCGGCTTTCTTT
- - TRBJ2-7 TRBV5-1 CASSKGQFSYEQYF TGCGCCAGCAGCAAAGGACAGTTTTCCTACGAGCAGTACTTC
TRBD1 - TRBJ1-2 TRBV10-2 CASSESWDRGVEYTF TGCGCCAGCAGTGAGTCTTGGGACAGGGGAGTGGAGTACACCTTC
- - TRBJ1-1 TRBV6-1 CASSEWDTYTEAFF TGTGCCAGCAGTGAATGGGACACTTACACTGAAGCTTTCTTT
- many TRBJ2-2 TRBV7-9 CASSQDHGSTGELFF TGTGCCAGCAGCCAAGATCACGGGAGTACCGGGGAGCTGTTTTTT
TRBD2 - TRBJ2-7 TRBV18 CASSPGAGSRSYEQYF TGTGCCAGCTCACCGGGAGCGGGAAGCCGTTCCTACGAGCAGTACTTC
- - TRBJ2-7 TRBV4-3 CASSQTLGQIYEQYF TGCGCCAGCAGCCAAACTCTTGGACAAATCTACGAGCAGTACTTC
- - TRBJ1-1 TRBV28 CASTPPLGVNTEAFF TGTGCCAGCACCCCCCCGCTGGGGGTGAACACTGAAGCTTTCTTT
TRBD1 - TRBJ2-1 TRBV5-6 CASRQGPSYNEQFF TGTGCCAGTAGACAGGGACCTTCCTACAATGAGCAGTTCTTC
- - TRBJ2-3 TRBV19 CASRQDASTDTQYF TGTGCCAGTAGGCAGGATGCTAGCACAGATACGCAGTATTTT
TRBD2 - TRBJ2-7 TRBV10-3 CAISEPGGVGYEQYF TGTGCCATCAGTGAACCGGGGGGGGTAGGCTACGAGCAGTACTTC
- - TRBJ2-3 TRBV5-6 CASSLLTPGWGDTQYF TGTGCCAGCAGCTTGCTAACGCCTGGTTGGGGGGATACGCAGTATTTT
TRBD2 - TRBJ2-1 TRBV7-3 CASRLAGGPGNEQFF TGTGCCAGCAGGTTAGCGGGAGGGCCGGGTAATGAGCAGTTCTTC
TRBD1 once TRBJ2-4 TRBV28 CASSPTGGFGFTIQYF TGTGCCAGCAGTCCAACAGGGGGCTTTGGATTTACCATTCAGTACTTC
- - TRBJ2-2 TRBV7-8 CASTKRGGHSNTGELFF TGTGCCAGCACCAAACGCGGGGGACATTCGAACACCGGGGAGCTGTTTTTT
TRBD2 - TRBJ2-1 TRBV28 CASSFGTSGTNEQFF TGTGCCAGCAGTTTCGGGACTAGCGGGACCAATGAGCAGTTCTTC
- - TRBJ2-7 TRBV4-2 CASSQDGQRYEQYF TGTGCCAGCAGCCAAGACGGACAGCGGTACGAGCAGTACTTC
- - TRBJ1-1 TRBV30 CAWSVLVGGNTEAFF TGTGCCTGGAGTGTACTAGTGGGTGGGAACACTGAAGCTTTCTTT
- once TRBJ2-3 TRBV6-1 CASSIPDSVTDTQYF TGTGCCAGCAGTATACCAGACAGTGTCACAGATACGCAGTATTTT
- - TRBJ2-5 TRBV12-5 CASGLGDSPQETQYF TGTGCTAGTGGTTTGGGAGACAGTCCCCAAGAGACCCAGTACTTC
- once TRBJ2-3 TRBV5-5 CASGPGTLGDTQYF TGTGCCAGCGGACCCGGGACTTTGGGAGATACGCAGTATTTT
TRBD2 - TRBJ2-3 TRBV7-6 CASSLYGREDTQYF TGTGCCAGCAGCTTATACGGGAGGGAAGATACGCAGTATTTT
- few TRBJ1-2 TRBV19 CASSPQGGKGYGYTF TGTGCCAGTAGTCCACAAGGGGGAAAGGGCTATGGCTACACCTTC
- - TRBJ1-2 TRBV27 CASSLKGRRGGGYGYTF TGTGCCAGCAGTTTAAAAGGACGGCGCGGGGGCGGGTATGGCTACACCTTC
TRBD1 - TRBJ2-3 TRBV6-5 CASTGGETDTQYF TGTGCCAGCACAGGGGGCGAAACAGATACGCAGTATTTT
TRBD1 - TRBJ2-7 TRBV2 CASSGTGTGIYEQYF TGTGCCAGCAGTGGGACGGGGACAGGGATCTACGAGCAGTACTTC
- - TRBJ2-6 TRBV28 CASSTKASGANVLTF TGTGCCAGCAGTACAAAGGCCTCTGGGGCCAACGTCCTGACTTTC
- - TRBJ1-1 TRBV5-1 CASSYEHRTEAFF TGCGCCAGCAGCTATGAGCACCGAACTGAAGCTTTCTTT
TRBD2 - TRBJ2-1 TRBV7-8 CASSRLAGDNEQFF TGTGCCAGCAGCCGACTAGCGGGAGACAATGAGCAGTTCTTC
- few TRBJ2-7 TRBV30 CAWSVGGGNEQYF TGTGCCTGGAGTGTTGGGGGTGGGAACGAGCAGTACTTC
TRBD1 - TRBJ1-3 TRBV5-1 CASSLAGQGAGNTIYF TGCGCCAGCAGCTTGGCCGGACAGGGGGCTGGAAACACCATATATTTT
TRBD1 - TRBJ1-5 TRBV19 CASSMTLRGRGRFDGQPQHF TGTGCCAGTAGTATGACCCTCCGGGGCAGGGGGCGGTTCGACGGTCAGCCCCAGCATTTT
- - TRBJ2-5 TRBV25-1 CASSEVLAPRGTQYF TGTGCCAGCAGTGAAGTGCTAGCACCACGAGGGACCCAGTACTTC
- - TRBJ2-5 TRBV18 CASSPPGRETQYF TGTGCCAGCTCACCACCGGGCAGAGAGACCCAGTACTTC
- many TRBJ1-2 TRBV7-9 CASSLGAANYGYTF TGTGCCAGCAGCTTAGGGGCAGCTAACTATGGCTACACCTTC
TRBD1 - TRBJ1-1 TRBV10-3 CAISDRGQTEAFF TGTGCCATCAGTGACAGGGGGCAGACTGAAGCTTTCTTT
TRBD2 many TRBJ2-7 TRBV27 CASSPGLAGGIYEQYF TGTGCCAGCAGTCCGGGACTAGCGGGAGGAATATACGAGCAGTACTTC
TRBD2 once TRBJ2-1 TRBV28 CASSSPGTSGRNEQFF TGTGCCAGCAGTTCCCCCGGGACTAGCGGGAGGAATGAGCAGTTCTTC
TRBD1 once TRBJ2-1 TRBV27 CASSLTPPGTVSAYEQFF TGTGCCAGCAGTTTAACCCCCCCCGGGACAGTGAGTGCCTATGAGCAGTTCTTC
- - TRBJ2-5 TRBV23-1 CASSREPQYF TGCGCCAGCAGTCGGGAGCCCCAGTACTTC
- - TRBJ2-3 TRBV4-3 CASSLGGRTDTQYF TGCGCCAGCAGCCTAGGAGGTCGCACAGATACGCAGTATTTT
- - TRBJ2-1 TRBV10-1 CASSESGGGPNEQFF TGCGCCAGCAGTGAGTCGGGAGGGGGGCCTAATGAGCAGTTCTTC
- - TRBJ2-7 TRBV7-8 CASSLTQGPYEQYF TGTGCCAGCAGCTTAACTCAGGGACCCTACGAGCAGTACTTC
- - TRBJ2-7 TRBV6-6 CASSTLGPGEQYF TGTGCCAGCAGTACCCTAGGACCGGGCGAGCAGTACTTC
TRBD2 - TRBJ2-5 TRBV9 CASSVGASGSPQETQYF TGTGCCAGCAGCGTAGGGGCTAGCGGGAGTCCCCAAGAGACCCAGTACTTC
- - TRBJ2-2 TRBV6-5 CASSYYTGELFF TGTGCCAGCAGTTACTACACCGGGGAGCTGTTTTTT
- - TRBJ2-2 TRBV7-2 CATYLYGGGIGELFF TGTGCCACCTACCTCTATGGGGGAGGAATCGGGGAGCTGTTTTTT
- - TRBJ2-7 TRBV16 CASSQSLRAWHF TGTGCCAGCAGCCAATCGTTGCGAGCATGGCACTTC
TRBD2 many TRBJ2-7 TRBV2 CASMGGLAANEQYF TGTGCCAGCATGGGGGGACTAGCGGCAAACGAGCAGTACTTC
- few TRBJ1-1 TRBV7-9 CASSSTGTPNTEAFF TGTGCCAGCAGCTCCACCGGGACACCGAACACTGAAGCTTTCTTT
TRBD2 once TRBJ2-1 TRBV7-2 CASSLGTSGTYNEQFF TGTGCCAGCAGCTTAGGGACTAGCGGGACCTACAATGAGCAGTTCTTC
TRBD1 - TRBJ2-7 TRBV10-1 CAIVKTGPHEQYF TGCGCCATCGTAAAGACAGGGCCACACGAGCAGTACTTC
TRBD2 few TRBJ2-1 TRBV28 CASSPLFTSAVLYNEQFF TGTGCCAGCAGCCCCTTATTCACTAGCGCAGTTTTATACAATGAGCAGTTCTTC
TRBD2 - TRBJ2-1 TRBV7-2 CASSLELAGVSEQFF TGTGCCAGCAGCTTAGAACTAGCGGGAGTGAGTGAGCAGTTCTTC
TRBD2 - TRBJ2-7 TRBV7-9 CASSPGLAGPYEQYF TGTGCCAGCAGCCCTGGTCTAGCGGGACCCTACGAGCAGTACTTC